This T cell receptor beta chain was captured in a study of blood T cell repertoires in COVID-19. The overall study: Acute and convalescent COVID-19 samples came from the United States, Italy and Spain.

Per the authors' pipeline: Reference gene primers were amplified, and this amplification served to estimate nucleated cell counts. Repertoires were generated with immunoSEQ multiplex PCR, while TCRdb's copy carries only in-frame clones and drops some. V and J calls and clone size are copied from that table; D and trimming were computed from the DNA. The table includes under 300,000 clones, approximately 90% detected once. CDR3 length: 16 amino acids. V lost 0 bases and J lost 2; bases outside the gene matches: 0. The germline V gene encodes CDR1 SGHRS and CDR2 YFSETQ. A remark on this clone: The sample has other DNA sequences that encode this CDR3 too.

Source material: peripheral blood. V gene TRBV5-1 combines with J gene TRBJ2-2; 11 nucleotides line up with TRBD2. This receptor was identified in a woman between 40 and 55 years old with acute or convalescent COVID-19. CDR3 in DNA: TGCGCCAGCAGCTTGGGACTAGCGGGAAACACCGGGGAGCTGTTTTTT. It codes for CASSLGLAGNTGELFF.